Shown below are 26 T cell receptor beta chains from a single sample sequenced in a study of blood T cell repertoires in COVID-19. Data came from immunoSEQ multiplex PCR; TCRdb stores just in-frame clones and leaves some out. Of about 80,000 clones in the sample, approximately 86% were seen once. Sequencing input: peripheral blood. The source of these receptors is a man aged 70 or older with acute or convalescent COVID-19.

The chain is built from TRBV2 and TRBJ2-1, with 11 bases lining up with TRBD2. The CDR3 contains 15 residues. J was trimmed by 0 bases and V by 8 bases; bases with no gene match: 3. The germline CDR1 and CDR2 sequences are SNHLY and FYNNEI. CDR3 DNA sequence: TGTGCCAGCTCCGGGACTAGCGGCTCCTACAATGAGCAGTTCTTC. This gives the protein CASSGTSGSYNEQFF.

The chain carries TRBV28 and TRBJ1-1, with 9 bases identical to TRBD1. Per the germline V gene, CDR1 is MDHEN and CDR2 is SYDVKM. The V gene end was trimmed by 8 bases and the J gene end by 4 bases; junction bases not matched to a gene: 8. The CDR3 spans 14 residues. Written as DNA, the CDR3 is TGTGCCAGCTTCTCGGGACAGGGATTCACTGAAGCTTTCTTT. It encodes CASFSGQGFTEAFF.

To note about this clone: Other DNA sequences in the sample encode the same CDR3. CDR3 in DNA: TGCGCCAGCAGCTTGGCCGGGGGCTCCTACGAGCAGTACTTC. Translation gives CASSLAGGSYEQYF. The chain links TRBV5-1 to TRBJ2-7, with a weak D call TRBD2 (6 bases). Germline lookup yields CDR1 SGHRS and CDR2 YFSETQ. This CDR3 is 14 amino acids long. The V gene lost 0 bases and the J gene lost 0 bases, with 7 bases spanning the gap.

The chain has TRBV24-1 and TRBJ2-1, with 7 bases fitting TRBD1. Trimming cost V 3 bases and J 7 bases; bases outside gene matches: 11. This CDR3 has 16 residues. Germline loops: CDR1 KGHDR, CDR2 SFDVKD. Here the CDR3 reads CATSDPRQGLKNEQFF. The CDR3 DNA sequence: TGTGCCACCAGTGATCCCCGACAGGGTTTGAAAAATGAGCAGTTCTTC.

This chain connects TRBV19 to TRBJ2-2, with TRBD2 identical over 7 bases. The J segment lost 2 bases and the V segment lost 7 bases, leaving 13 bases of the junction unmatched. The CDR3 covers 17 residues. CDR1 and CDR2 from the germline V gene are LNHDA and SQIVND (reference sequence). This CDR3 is CASISWGLPYNTGELFF. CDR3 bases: TGTGCCAGTATATCCTGGGGACTACCTTATAACACCGGGGAGCTGTTTTTT.

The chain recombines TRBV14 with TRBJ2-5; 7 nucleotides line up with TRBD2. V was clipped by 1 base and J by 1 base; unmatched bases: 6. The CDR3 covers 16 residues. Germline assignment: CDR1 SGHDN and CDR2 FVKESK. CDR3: CASSQGAGTVQETQYF. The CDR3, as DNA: TGTGCCAGCAGCCAAGGAGCGGGGACCGTCCAAGAGACCCAGTACTTC.

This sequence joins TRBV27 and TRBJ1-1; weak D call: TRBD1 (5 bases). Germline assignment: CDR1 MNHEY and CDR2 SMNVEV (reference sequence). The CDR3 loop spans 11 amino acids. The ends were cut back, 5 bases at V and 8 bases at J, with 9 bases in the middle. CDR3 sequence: CASSIAGEAFF. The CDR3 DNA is TGTGCCAGCAGTATAGCAGGGGAAGCTTTCTTT.

The CDR3 DNA follows: TGTGCCAGCAGCCTGGGGGGGAATAGCAATCAGCCCCAGCATTTT. Protein: CASSLGGNSNQPQHF. J is TRBJ1-5 and V is TRBV7-2, with D maybe TRBD1 (5 bases). Trimming took off 5 bases at V and 0 bases at J, with 11 bases between the two ends. This CDR3 is 15 amino acids long. The V gene's germline CDR1 is SGHTA and CDR2 FQGNSA.

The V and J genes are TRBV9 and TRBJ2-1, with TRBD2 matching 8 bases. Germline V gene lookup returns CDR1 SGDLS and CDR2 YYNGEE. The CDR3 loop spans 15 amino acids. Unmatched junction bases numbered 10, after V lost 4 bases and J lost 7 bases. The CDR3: CASSTSGGLPNEQFF. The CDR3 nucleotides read TGTGCCAGCAGCACCTCGGGGGGGCTTCCGAATGAGCAGTTCTTC.

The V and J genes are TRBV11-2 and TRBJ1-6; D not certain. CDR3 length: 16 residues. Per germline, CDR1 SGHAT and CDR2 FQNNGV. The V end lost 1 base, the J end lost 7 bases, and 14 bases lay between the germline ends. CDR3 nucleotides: TGTGCCAGCAGCTTAGTGGGCAGCCCTCCAAATTCACCCCTCCACTTT. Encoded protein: CASSLVGSPPNSPLHF.

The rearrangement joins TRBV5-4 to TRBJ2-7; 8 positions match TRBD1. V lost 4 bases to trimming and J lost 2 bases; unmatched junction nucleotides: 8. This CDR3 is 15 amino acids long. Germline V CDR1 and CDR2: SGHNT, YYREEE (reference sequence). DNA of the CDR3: TGTGCCAGCAGCGGATTACACAGGGGGGCCTACGAGCAGTACTTC. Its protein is CASSGLHRGAYEQYF.

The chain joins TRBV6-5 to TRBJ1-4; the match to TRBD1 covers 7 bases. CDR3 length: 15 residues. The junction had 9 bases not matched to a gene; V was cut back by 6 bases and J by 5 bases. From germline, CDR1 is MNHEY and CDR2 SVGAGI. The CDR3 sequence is CASRIGGTVNEKLFF. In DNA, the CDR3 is TGTGCCAGCAGGATCGGTGGGACAGTAAATGAAAAACTGTTTTTT.

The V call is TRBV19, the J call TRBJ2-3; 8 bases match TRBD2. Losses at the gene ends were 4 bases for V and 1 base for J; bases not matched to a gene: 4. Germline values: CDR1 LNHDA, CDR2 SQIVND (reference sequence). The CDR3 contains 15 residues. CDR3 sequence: CASSKSGSGTDTQYF. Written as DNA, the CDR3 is TGTGCCAGTAGTAAGAGCGGGAGTGGCACAGATACGCAGTATTTT.

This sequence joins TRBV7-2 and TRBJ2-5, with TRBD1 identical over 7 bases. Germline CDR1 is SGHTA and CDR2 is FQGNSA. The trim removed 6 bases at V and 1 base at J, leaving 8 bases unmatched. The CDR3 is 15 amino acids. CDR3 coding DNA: TGTGCCAGCAGTTATCACAGGGGTGCCCAAGAGACCCAGTACTTC. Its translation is CASSYHRGAQETQYF.

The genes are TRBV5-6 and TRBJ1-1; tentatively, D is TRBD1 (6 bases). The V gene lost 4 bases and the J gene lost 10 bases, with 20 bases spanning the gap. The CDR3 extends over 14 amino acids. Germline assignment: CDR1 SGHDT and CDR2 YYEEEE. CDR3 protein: CASSPGWGGDGAFF. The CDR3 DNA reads TGTGCCAGCAGCCCGGGATGGGGGGGCGACGGAGCTTTCTTT.

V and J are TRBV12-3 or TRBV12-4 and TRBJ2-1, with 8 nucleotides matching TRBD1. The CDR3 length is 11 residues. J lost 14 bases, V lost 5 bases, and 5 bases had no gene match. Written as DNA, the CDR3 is TGTGCCAGCAGTGAGACAGGGGTAGAGTTCTTC. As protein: CASSETGVEFF.

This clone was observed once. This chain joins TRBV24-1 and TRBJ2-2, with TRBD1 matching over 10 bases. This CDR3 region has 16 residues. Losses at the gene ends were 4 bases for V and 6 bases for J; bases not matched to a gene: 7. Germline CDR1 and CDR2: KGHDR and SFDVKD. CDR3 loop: CATSDPGQGVAGELFF. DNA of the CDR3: TGTGCCACCAGTGACCCTGGACAGGGGGTGGCCGGGGAGCTGTTTTTT.

CDR3 in amino acids: CASREGQGKQPQHF. CDR3 DNA: TGTGCCAGCAGAGAAGGACAGGGGAAACAGCCCCAGCATTTT. The gene calls are TRBV28 and TRBJ1-5, with 9 bases lining up with TRBD1. V was clipped by 6 bases and J by 7 bases; unmatched bases: 7. Looked up from germline, CDR1 is MDHEN and CDR2 is SYDVKM. This CDR3 contains 14 residues.

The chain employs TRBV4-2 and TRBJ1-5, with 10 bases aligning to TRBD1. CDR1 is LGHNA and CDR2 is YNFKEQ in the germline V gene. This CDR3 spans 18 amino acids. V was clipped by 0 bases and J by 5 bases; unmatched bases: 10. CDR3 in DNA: TGTGCCAGCAGCCAAGACCTTTGGGACAGGGGTGTTGATCAGCCCCAGCATTTT. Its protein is CASSQDLWDRGVDQPQHF.

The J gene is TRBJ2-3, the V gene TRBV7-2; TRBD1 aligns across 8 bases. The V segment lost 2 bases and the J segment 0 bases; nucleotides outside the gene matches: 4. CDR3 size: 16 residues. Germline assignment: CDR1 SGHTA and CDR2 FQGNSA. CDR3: CASSLMGQASTDTQYF. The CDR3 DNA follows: TGTGCCAGCAGCTTAATGGGACAGGCAAGCACAGATACGCAGTATTTT.

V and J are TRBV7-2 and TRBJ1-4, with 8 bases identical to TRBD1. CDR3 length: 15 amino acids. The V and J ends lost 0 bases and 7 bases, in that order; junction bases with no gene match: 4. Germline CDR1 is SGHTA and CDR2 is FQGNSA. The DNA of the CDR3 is TGTGCCAGCAGCTTAGCGCCTGGACAGGGTGAAAAACTGTTTTTT. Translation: CASSLAPGQGEKLFF.

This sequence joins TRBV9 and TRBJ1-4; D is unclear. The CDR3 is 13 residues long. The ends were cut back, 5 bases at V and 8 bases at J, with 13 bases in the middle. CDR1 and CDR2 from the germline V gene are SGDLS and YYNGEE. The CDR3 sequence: CASSPGEREKLFF. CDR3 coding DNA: TGTGCCAGCAGTCCCGGGGAAAGGGAAAAACTGTTTTTT.

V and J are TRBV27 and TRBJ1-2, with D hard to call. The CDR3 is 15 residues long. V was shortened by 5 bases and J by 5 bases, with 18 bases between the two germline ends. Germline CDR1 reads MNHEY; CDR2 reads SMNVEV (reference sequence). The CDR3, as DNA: TGTGCCAGCAGTCCATCTGCCGGGTTTGGTTATGGCTACACCTTC. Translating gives CASSPSAGFGYGYTF.

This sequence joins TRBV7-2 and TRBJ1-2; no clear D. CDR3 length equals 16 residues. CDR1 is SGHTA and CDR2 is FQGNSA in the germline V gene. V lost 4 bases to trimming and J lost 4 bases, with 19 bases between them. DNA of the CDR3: TGTGCCAGCAGCTCCCGCTCATCCCAACCGGTCTATGGCTACACCTTC. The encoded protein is CASSSRSSQPVYGYTF.

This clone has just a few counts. The chain's CDR3 is CATSEPDYGYTF. DNA for the CDR3: TGTGCCACCAGTGAACCAGACTATGGCTACACCTTC. The chain joins TRBV24-1 to TRBJ1-2; D is undetermined. Deletions cut 4 bases from V and 3 bases from J, with 5 bases between. In germline, CDR1 is KGHDR, CDR2 SFDVKD. This CDR3 contains 12 residues.

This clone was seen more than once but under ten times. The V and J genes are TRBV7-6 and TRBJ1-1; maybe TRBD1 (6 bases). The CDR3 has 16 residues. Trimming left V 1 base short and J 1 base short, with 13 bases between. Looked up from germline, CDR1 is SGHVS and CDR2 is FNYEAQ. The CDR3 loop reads CASSLESSGQNTEAFF. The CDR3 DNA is TGTGCCAGCAGCTTAGAGAGTTCGGGACAGAACACTGAAGCTTTCTTT.